A selection of T cell receptor beta chains follows, all from one sample in a study of T cells expressing NK-cell markers. TCRdb re-called the 5' RACE reads; one entry per CDR3 protein, DNA not given. Here the sample table reports roughly 350,000 distinct CDR3 sequences. The sample taken for sequencing was blood T cells: a sorted CD56 or NKG2C T cell subset, CD4+ or CD8+ T cells, or bulk PBMC T cells (not recorded which). These receptors all come from a man aged 18 to 69 in good health. The CDR3 runs from the conserved cysteine through the conserved F or W.

J: TRBJ2-3; V: TRBV12-3/TRBV12-4; CDR3: CASSPGTGKTQYF
J: TRBJ2-2; V: TRBV2; CDR3: CASSGLTRTGELFF
J: TRBJ2-2; V: TRBV5-5; CDR3: CASSYSGGSTGELFF
J: TRBJ1-4; V: TRBV20-1; CDR3: CSARSGTGNEKLFF
J: TRBJ1-5; V: TRBV6-5; CDR3: CASRRTEPYSNQPQHF
J: TRBJ2-2; V: TRBV5-1; CDR3: CASSLSGGWTGELFF
J: TRBJ2-6; V: TRBV29-1; CDR3: CSVRGQGGRTSPNVLTF
J: TRBJ1-4; V: TRBV5-1; CDR3: CASSTQGSTNEKLFF
J: TRBJ2-4; V: TRBV5-6; CDR3: CASSLGQGRAKNIQYF
J: TRBJ2-7; V: TRBV12-3/TRBV12-4; CDR3: CASSLARLLSYEQYF
J: TRBJ1-4; V: TRBV5-1; CDR3: CASSVPSGTGNEKLFF
J: TRBJ2-5; V: TRBV28; CDR3: CASSTGRTQYF